A single sample is the source of the 3 T cell receptor beta chains below, sequenced in a study of CD8+ T cells in alopecia areata. Once RNA had been extracted, it was reverse transcribed into cDNA to act as the sequencing template. The data were produced by immunoSEQ multiplex PCR, yet TCRdb's version contains in-frame clones alone and is incomplete. The profile shows approximately 160,000 clones, 55% to 75% of them singletons. Stated treatment: oral pan-JAK inhibitor, 5-10 mg twice daily. This specimen consisted of CD4+ T cells sorted from blood, obtained at week 24, from a patient treated with tofacitinib. Every receptor here comes from a human donor with alopecia areata.

The V and J genes are TRBV2 and TRBJ2-1, with 7 bases lining up with TRBD1. The junction had 1 base not matched to a gene; V was cut back by 3 bases and J by 2 bases. CDR1 and CDR2 from the germline V gene are SNHLY and FYNNEI. This CDR3 contains 14 residues. CDR3 DNA: TGTGCCAGCAGTGAGGGACAGCCCTACAATGAGCAGTTCTTC. It yields the protein CASSEGQPYNEQFF.

The CDR3 DNA sequence: TGTGCCAGCAGCCGACTTGCCCAGACCAGGGTGGTGAACACTGAAGCTTTCTTT. Translating gives CASSRLAQTRVVNTEAFF. V usage is TRBV5-6 and J usage is TRBJ1-1; D is perhaps TRBD1 (5 bases). CDR1 is SGHDT and CDR2 is YYEEEE in the germline V gene. The CDR3 is 18 amino acids. The V gene lost 4 bases and the J gene lost 0 bases, with 22 bases spanning the gap.

This clone has at least ten counts. This rearrangement joins TRBV9 to TRBJ2-3, with TRBD2 matching 9 bases. This CDR3 has 16 residues. Trimming removed 0 bases from V and 2 bases from J; junction bases left unmatched: 4. CDR1 and CDR2 from the germline V gene are SGDLS and YYNGEE. CDR3 region: CASSVALAGTTDTQYF. The CDR3 coding sequence is TGTGCCAGCAGCGTAGCTCTAGCGGGGACCACAGATACGCAGTATTTT.